The 13 T cell receptor beta chains in this list originate from one sample, sequenced in a study of blood T cell repertoires in COVID-19. Repertoires were generated with immunoSEQ multiplex PCR, while TCRdb's copy carries only in-frame clones and drops some. The data show fewer than 350,000 clones, 85% seen once. The sample comprised peripheral blood. These TCRs come from a woman between 50 and 59 years old with active or convalescent COVID-19.

V usage is TRBV12-3 or TRBV12-4 and J usage is TRBJ1-1, with a weak D call TRBD1 (6 bases). This CDR3 region has 13 residues. V gave up 5 bases and J gave up 7 bases, with 14 bases separating them. Here the CDR3 DNA reads TGTGCCAGCAGTCTGCGACAGGACCTTGAAGCTTTCTTT. Its translation is CASSLRQDLEAFF.

J is TRBJ2-3 and V is TRBV2, with TRBD1 identical over 9 bases. V was pared by 4 bases and J by 6 bases, with 5 bases of the junction left unmatched. The CDR3 has 14 amino acids. CDR1 and CDR2 from the germline V gene are SNHLY and FYNNEI. CDR3 nucleotides: TGTGCCAGCAGTGGACAGGGGGTCGGTGATACGCAGTATTTT. Its protein product is CASSGQGVGDTQYF.

This rearrangement joins TRBV4-1 to TRBJ1-1; D unresolved. The CDR3 runs to 13 residues. Trimming left V 4 bases short and J 8 bases short, with 14 bases between. Germline V gene sequence: CDR1 MGHRA, CDR2 YSYEKL. The CDR3: CASSPLRFSEAFF. For the CDR3, the DNA is TGCGCCAGCAGCCCTCTCAGGTTCAGCGAAGCTTTCTTT.

This clone was counted once. The V and J genes are TRBV5-5 and TRBJ2-1; 7 bases agree with TRBD2. Unmatched junction bases numbered 18, after V lost 0 bases and J lost 3 bases. In germline, CDR1 is SGHKS, CDR2 YYEKEE (reference sequence). The CDR3 length is 20 residues. The CDR3 nucleotides are TGTGCCAGCAGCTTGGGGGTTTCTAGTCCAATGGGGGACTACTACAATGAGCAGTTCTTC. Translated, it gives CASSLGVSSPMGDYYNEQFF. The complete variable domain, with remaining parts taken from reference TRBV5-5 and TRBJ2-1, reads DAGVTQSPTHLIKTRGQQVTLRCSPISGHKSVSWYQQVLGQGPQFIFQYYEKEERGRGNFPDRFSARQFPNYSSELNVNALLLGDSALYLCASSLGVSSPMGDYYNEQFFGPGTRLTVL.

This sequence joins TRBV6-5 and TRBJ2-3; 10 positions match TRBD2. V dropped 11 bases and J dropped 9; count of bases not matched to a gene: 17. CDR3 size: 15 residues. Germline V lookup: CDR1 MNHEY, CDR2 SVGAGI. The DNA of the CDR3 is TGTGCCGGAACCAGGACTAGCGGAGGGGCCGGCACGCAGTATTTT. It specifies CAGTRTSGGAGTQYF.

The rearrangement uses TRBV11-2 and TRBJ2-5; 7 bases are a match to TRBD1. Germline loops: CDR1 SGHAT, CDR2 FQNNGV. V was pared by 7 bases and J by 8 bases, with 19 bases of the junction left unmatched. CDR3 length equals 16 residues. This CDR3 reads CASKRGAGTGAGTQYF. CDR3 sequence (DNA): TGTGCCAGCAAACGTGGCGCGGGCACAGGGGCAGGAACCCAGTACTTC.

The rearrangement joins TRBV27 to TRBJ1-1, with D perhaps matching TRBD1 (6 bases). The CDR3 spans 16 residues. Germline loops: CDR1 MNHEY, CDR2 SMNVEV (reference sequence). With 4 bases removed from V and 0 bases from J, the gap between germline ends came to 15 bases. The CDR3 bases are TGTGCCAGCAGTTATGGGGGGGCAGGGCTGAACACTGAAGCTTTCTTT. Encoded protein: CASSYGGAGLNTEAFF.

With regard to this clone: This same CDR3 is encoded by further DNA sequences in the sample. The V and J genes are TRBV7-3 and TRBJ2-3, with D perhaps TRBD2 (6 bases). V was clipped by 5 bases and J by 0 bases, with 12 bases between them. The CDR3 consists of 15 residues. The germline gives CDR1 SGHTA, CDR2 FQGTGA. The CDR3 DNA reads TGTGCCAGCAGCCGAGCGGGCGGGAGCACAGATACGCAGTATTTT. The encoded protein is CASSRAGGSTDTQYF.

The gene calls are TRBV28 and TRBJ1-2; no clear D gene. CDR3 length: 13 residues. Trimming removed 2 bases from V and 3 bases from J, with 7 bases in between. From germline, CDR1 is MDHEN and CDR2 SYDVKM. CDR3 DNA sequence: TGTGCCAGCAGTTTAGACACGTACTATGGCTACACCTTC. Amino acids: CASSLDTYYGYTF.

The V and J genes are TRBV2 and TRBJ1-2, with D possibly TRBD1 on 5 matching bases. The CDR3 sequence is 13 residues long. Germline lookup yields CDR1 SNHLY and CDR2 FYNNEI. The germline V and J ends were trimmed by 0 bases and 8 bases, with 10 bases remaining between them. CDR3 in amino acids: CASSEAPGRGYTF. The DNA of the CDR3 is TGTGCCAGCAGTGAAGCACCAGGGCGAGGCTACACCTTC.

This chain links TRBV7-9 with TRBJ2-2; 7 nucleotides line up with TRBD1. Losses at the gene ends were 6 bases for V and 5 bases for J; bases not matched to a gene: 12. The CDR3 extends over 16 amino acids. Per the germline V gene, CDR1 is SEHNR and CDR2 is FQNEAQ (reference sequence). This CDR3 is CASRPPGQSFTGELFF. CDR3 nucleotide sequence: TGTGCCAGCAGGCCGCCGGGACAGAGTTTTACCGGGGAGCTGTTTTTT. Looking up the rest from reference TRBV7-9 and TRBJ2-2 gives the full variable domain: DTGVSQNPRHKITKRGQNVTFRCDPISEHNRLYWYRQTLGQGPEFLTYFQNEAQLEKSRLLSDRFSAERPKGSFSTLEIQRTEQGDSAMYLCASRPPGQSFTGELFFGEGSRLTVL.

This clone was seen only a few times. V usage is TRBV3-1 (or the pseudogene TRBV3-2) and J usage is TRBJ2-1; 7 nucleotides align to TRBD2. This CDR3 contains 14 residues. CDR1 and CDR2 (germline): LGHDT, YNNKEL (reference sequence). The V segment lost 1 base and the J segment 8 bases; nucleotides outside the gene matches: 5. The CDR3 coding sequence is TGTGCCAGCAGCCAAGCTAGCGGAGTGGATGAGCAGTTCTTC. This gives the protein CASSQASGVDEQFF.

The chain recombines TRBV5-4 with TRBJ2-6; D remains unclear. The V gene lost 4 bases and the J gene lost 3 bases, with 23 bases spanning the gap. CDR3 length: 19 amino acids. Germline V gene data show CDR1 as SGHNT and CDR2 as YYREEE (reference sequence). The CDR3 region has the DNA TGTGCCAGCAGCCCCCCTGGTCGGGTGCTCGCGAGTGGGGCCAACGTCCTGACTTTC. The encoded protein is CASSPPGRVLASGANVLTF.